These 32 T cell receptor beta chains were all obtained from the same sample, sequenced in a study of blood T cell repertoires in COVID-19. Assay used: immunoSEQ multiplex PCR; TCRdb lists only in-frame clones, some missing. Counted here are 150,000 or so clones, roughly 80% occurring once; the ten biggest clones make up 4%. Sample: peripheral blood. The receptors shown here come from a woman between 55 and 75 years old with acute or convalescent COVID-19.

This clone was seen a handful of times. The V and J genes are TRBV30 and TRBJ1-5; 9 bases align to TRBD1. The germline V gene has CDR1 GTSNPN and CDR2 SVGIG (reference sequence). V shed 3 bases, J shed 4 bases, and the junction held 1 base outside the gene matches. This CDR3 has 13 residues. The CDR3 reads CAWRGQGNQPQHF. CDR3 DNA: TGTGCCTGGAGGGGACAGGGAAATCAGCCCCAGCATTTT. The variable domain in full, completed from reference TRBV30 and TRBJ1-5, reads SQTIHQWPATLVQPVGSPLSLECTVEGTSNPNLYWYRQAAGRGLQLLFYSVGIGQISSEVPQNLSASRPQDRQFILSSKKLLLSDSGFYLCAWRGQGNQPQHFGDGTRLSIL.

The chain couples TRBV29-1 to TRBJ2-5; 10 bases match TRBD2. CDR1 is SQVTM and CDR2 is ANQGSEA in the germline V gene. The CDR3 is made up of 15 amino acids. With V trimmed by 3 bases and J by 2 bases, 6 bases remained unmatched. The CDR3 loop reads CSVESGRVLQETQYF. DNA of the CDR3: TGCAGCGTTGAGAGCGGGAGGGTACTTCAAGAGACCCAGTACTTC.

CDR3 amino acids: CASRGFAGGGDEQFF. In DNA form, the CDR3 reads TGCGCCAGCAGGGGCTTCGCGGGAGGAGGGGATGAGCAGTTCTTC. V is TRBV5-1 and J is TRBJ2-1; 8 nucleotides agree with TRBD2. The CDR3 totals 15 residues. In germline, CDR1 is SGHRS, CDR2 YFSETQ. With 5 bases clipped from V and 8 bases from J, the junction kept 12 bases outside the gene matches.

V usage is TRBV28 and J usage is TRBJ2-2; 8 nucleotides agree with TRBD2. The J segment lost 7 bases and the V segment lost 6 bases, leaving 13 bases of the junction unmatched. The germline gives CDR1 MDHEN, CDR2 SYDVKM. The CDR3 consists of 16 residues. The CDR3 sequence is CASRPRTFRGGGELFF. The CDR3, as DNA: TGTGCCAGCAGACCCAGGACTTTCCGGGGGGGCGGGGAGCTGTTTTTT.

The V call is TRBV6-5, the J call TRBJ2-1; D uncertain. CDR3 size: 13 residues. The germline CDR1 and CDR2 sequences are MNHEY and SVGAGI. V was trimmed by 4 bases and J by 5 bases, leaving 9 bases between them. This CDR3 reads CASSFTGDNEQFF. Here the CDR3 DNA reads TGTGCCAGCAGTTTTACTGGAGACAATGAGCAGTTCTTC.

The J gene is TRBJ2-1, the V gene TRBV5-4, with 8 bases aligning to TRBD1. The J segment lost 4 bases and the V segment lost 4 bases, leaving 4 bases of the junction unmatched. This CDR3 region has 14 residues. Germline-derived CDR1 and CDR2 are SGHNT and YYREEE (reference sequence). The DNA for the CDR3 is TGTGCCAGCAGCCCAAGGACAGGGTACAATGAGCAGTTCTTC. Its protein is CASSPRTGYNEQFF.

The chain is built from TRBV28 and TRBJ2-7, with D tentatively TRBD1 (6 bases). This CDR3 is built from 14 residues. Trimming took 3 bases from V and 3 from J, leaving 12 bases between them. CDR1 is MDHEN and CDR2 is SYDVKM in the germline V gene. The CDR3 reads CASSLWDTNYEQYF. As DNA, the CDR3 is TGTGCCAGCAGTTTGTGGGACACAAACTACGAGCAGTACTTC.

Here the CDR3 DNA reads TGTGCCAGCAGCGGCCTGGGGGGATCGAACACCGGGGAGCTGTTTTTT. Translated: CASSGLGGSNTGELFF. This chain joins TRBV7-6 and TRBJ2-2, with D perhaps matching TRBD2 (6 bases). The CDR3 extends over 16 amino acids. V was cut by 5 bases and J by 0 bases, with 13 bases left in between. The germline gives CDR1 SGHVS, CDR2 FNYEAQ.

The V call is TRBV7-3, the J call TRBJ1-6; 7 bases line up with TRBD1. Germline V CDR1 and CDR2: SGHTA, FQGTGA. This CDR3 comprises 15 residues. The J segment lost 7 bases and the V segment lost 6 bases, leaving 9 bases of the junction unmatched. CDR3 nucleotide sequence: TGTGCCAGCAGTTCATCCGGGACAGAGAATTCACCCCTCCACTTT. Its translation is CASSSSGTENSPLHF.

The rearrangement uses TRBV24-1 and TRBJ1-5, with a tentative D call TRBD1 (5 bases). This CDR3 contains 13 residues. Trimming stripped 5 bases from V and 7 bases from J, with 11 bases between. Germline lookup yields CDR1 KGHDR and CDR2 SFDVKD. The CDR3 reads CATSAQGRQPQHF. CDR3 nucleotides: TGTGCCACCAGTGCCCAGGGAAGGCAGCCCCAGCATTTT.

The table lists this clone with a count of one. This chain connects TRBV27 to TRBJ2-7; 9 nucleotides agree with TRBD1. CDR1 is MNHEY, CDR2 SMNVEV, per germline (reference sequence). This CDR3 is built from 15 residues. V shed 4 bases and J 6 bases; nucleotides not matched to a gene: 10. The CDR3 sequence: CASSSTGGAGFEQYF. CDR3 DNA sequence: TGTGCCAGCAGTTCCACAGGGGGCGCTGGTTTCGAGCAGTACTTC.

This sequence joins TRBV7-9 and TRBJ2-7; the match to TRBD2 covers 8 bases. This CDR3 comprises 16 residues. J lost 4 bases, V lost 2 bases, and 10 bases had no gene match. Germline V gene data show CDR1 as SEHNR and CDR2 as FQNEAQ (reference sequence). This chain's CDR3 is CASSLTFAGGLYEQYF. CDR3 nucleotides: TGTGCCAGCAGCTTAACTTTTGCGGGAGGACTTTACGAGCAGTACTTC.

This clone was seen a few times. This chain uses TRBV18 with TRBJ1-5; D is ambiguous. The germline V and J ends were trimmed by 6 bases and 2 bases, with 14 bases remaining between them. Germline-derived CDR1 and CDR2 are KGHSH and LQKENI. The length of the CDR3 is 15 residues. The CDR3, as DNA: TGTGCCAGCTCCCCCGGAGGATCTCGCAATCAGCCCCAGCATTTT. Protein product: CASSPGGSRNQPQHF. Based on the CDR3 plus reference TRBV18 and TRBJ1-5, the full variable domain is NAGVMQNPRHLVRRRGQEARLRCSPMKGHSHVYWYRQLPEEGLKFMVYLQKENIIDESGMPKERFSAEFPKEGPSILRIQQVVRGDSAAYFCASSPGGSRNQPQHFGDGTRLSIL.

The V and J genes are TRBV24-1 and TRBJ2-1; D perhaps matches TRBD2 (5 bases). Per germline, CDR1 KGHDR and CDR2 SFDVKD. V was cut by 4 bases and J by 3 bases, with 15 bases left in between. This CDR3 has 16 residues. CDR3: CATSDPRPEGYNEQFF. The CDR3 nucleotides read TGTGCCACCAGTGACCCACGGCCAGAGGGCTACAATGAGCAGTTCTTC.

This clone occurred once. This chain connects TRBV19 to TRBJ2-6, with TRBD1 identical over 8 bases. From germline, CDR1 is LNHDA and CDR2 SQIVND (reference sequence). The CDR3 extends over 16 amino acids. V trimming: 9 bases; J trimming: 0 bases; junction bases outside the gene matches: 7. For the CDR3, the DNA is TGTGCCAGCAATACAGGGGGGATCTCTGGGGCCAACGTCCTGACTTTC. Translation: CASNTGGISGANVLTF.

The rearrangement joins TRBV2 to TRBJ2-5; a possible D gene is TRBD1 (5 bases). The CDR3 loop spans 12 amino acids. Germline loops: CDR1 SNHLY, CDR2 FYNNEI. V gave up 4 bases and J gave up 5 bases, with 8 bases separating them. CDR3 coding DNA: TGTGCCAGCAGTGGGACACCCGAGACCCAGTACTTC. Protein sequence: CASSGTPETQYF.

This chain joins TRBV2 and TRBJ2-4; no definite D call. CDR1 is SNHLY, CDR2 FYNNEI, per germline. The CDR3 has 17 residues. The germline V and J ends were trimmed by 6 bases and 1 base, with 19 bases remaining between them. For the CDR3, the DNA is TGTGCCAGCAGAGACACCGTAGGCCTCGCGGCCAAAAACATTCAGTACTTC. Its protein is CASRDTVGLAAKNIQYF.

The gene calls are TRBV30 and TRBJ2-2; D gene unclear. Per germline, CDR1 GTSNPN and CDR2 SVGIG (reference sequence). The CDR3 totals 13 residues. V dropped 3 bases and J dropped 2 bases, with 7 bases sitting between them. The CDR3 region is CAWSHTNTGELFF. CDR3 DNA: TGTGCCTGGAGCCACACCAACACCGGGGAGCTGTTTTTT. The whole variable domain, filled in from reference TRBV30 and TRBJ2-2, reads SQTIHQWPATLVQPVGSPLSLECTVEGTSNPNLYWYRQAAGRGLQLLFYSVGIGQISSEVPQNLSASRPQDRQFILSSKKLLLSDSGFYLCAWSHTNTGELFFGEGSRLTVL.

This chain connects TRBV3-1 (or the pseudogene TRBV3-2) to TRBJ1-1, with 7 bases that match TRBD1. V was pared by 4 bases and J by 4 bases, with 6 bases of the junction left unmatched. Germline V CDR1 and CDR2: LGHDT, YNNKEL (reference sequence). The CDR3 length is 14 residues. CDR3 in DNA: TGTGCCAGCAGCCTGACCGACAGGGCCACTGAAGCTTTCTTT. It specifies CASSLTDRATEAFF.

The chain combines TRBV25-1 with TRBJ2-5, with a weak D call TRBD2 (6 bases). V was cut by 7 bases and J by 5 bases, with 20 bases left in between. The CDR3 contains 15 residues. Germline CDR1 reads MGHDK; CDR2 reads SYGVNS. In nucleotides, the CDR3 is TGTGCCAGCACCGACGGGGGAGCAGGGAGCGAGACCCAGTACTTC. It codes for CASTDGGAGSETQYF.

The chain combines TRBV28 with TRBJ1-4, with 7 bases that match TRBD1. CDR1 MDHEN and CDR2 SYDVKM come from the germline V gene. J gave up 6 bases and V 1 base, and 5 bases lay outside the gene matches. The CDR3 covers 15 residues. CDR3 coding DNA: TGTGCCAGCAGTTTATACGGCAGGGGGTATGAAAAACTGTTTTTT. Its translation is CASSLYGRGYEKLFF.

CDR3 nucleotides: TGTGCCAGTTCCTACACCAAACAGGGCTCCTACGAGCAGTACTTC. Its translation is CASSYTKQGSYEQYF. The chain carries TRBV19 and TRBJ2-7; possible D gene TRBD1, 6 bases. V lost 8 bases, J lost 0 bases, and 17 bases lay in between. The CDR3 runs to 15 residues. CDR1 is LNHDA, CDR2 SQIVND, per germline (reference sequence). The complete variable domain, with remaining parts taken from reference TRBV19 and TRBJ2-7, reads DGGITQSPKYLFRKEGQNVTLSCEQNLNHDAMYWYRQDPGQGLRLIYYSQIVNDFQKGDIAEGYSVSREKKESFPLTVTSAQKNPTAFYLCASSYTKQGSYEQYFGPGTRLTVT.

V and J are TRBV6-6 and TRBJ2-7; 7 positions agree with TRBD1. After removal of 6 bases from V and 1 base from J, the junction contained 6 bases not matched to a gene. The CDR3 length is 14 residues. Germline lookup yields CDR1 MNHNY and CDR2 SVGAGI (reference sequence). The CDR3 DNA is TGTGCCAGCAGCCCCTCGGGACAGTCCTACGAGCAGTACTTC. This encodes CASSPSGQSYEQYF.

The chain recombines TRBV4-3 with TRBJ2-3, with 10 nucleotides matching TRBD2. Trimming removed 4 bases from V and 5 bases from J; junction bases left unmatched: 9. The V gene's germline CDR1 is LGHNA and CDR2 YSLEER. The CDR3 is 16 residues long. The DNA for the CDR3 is TGCGCCAGCAGCCCAAGCGGGAGGGGCTGGGGAGATACGCAGTATTTT. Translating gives CASSPSGRGWGDTQYF.

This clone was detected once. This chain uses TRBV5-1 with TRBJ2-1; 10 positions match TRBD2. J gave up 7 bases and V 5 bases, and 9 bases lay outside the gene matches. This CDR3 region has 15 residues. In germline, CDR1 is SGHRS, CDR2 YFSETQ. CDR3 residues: CASRAQLAGRNEQFF. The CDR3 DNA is TGCGCCAGCAGGGCCCAACTAGCGGGACGGAATGAGCAGTTCTTC.

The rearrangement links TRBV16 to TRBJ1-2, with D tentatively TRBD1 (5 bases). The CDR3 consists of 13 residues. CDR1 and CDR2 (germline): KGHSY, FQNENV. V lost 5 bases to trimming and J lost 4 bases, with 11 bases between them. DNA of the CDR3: TGTGCCAGCAGCGACGACAGACCCTATGGCTACACCTTC. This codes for CASSDDRPYGYTF. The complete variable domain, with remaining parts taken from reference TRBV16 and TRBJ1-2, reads GEEVAQTPKHLVRGEGQKAKLYCAPIKGHSYVFWYQQVLKNEFKFLISFQNENVFDETGMPKERFSAKCLPNSPCSLEIQATKLEDSAVYFCASSDDRPYGYTFGSGTRLTVV.

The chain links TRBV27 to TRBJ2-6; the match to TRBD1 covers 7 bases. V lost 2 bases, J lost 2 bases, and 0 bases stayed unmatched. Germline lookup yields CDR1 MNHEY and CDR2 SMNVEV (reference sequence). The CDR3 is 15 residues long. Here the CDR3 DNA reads TGTGCCAGCAGTTTACAGGGGGCTGGGGCCAACGTCCTGACTTTC. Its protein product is CASSLQGAGANVLTF.

The CDR3 DNA reads as TGTGCCAGCAGTGTCCTCAGCGGGAGAGCTACCAATGAGCAGTTCTTC. Protein sequence: CASSVLSGRATNEQFF. The V gene is TRBV2, the J gene TRBJ2-1; TRBD2 matches at 8 bases. Germline trimming cut 4 bases from V and 6 bases from J; bases unmatched to any gene: 11. Germline CDR1 is SNHLY and CDR2 is FYNNEI. There are 16 residues in the CDR3. The variable domain in full, with the rest retrieved from reference TRBV2 and TRBJ2-1, is EPEVTQTPSHQVTQMGQEVILRCVPISNHLYFYWYRQILGQKVEFLVSFYNNEISEKSEIFDDQFSVERPDGSNFTLKIRSTKLEDSAMYFCASSVLSGRATNEQFFGPGTRLTVL.

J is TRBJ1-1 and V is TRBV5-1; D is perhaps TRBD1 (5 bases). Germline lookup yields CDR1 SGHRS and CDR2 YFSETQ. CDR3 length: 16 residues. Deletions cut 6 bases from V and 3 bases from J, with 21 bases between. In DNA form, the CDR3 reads TGCGCCAGCACCCGGGCAGGGAGGTGGGGAGACACTGAAGCTTTCTTT. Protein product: CASTRAGRWGDTEAFF.

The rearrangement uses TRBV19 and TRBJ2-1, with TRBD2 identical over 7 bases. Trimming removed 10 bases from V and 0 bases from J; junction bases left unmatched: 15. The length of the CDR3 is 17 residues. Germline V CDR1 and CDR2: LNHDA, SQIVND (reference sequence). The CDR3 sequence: CATRSGNLLRSYNEQFF. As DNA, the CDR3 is TGTGCCACTAGAAGCGGGAACCTGCTCCGCTCCTACAATGAGCAGTTCTTC.

CDR3 amino acids: CASSLAIGQGETQYF. The CDR3 DNA reads TGCGCCAGCAGCTTGGCCATCGGCCAGGGAGAGACCCAGTACTTC. The V call is TRBV5-1, the J call TRBJ2-5; a possible D gene is TRBD1 (5 bases). With 0 bases removed from V and 4 bases from J, the gap between germline ends came to 13 bases. The CDR3 covers 15 residues. Germline loops: CDR1 SGHRS, CDR2 YFSETQ. Looking up the rest from reference TRBV5-1 and TRBJ2-5 gives the full variable domain: KAGVTQTPRYLIKTRGQQVTLSCSPISGHRSVSWYQQTPGQGLQFLFEYFSETQRNKGNFPGRFSGRQFSNSRSEMNVSTLELGDSALYLCASSLAIGQGETQYFGPGTRLLVL.

CDR3 in DNA: TGCAGCGTTGAAGGGACTAGCGGGAGCTCCTACGAGCAGTACTTC. Residues: CSVEGTSGSSYEQYF. The genes are TRBV29-1 and TRBJ2-7, with 13 bases identical to TRBD2. Germline CDR1 reads SQVTM; CDR2 reads ANQGSEA. The CDR3 spans 15 residues. The junction had 0 bases not matched to a gene; V was cut back by 1 base and J by 0 bases.